The source of this T cell receptor beta chain is a study of Graves' ophthalmopathy and Graves' hyperthyroidism. CDR3 length equals 15 residues. Germline-derived CDR1 and CDR2 are DFQATT and SNEGSKA (reference sequence). J lost 4 bases, V lost 1 base, and 10 bases had no gene match. Study observations and caveats: Ophthalmopathy versus stable hyperthyroidism: 13-signature model gave under 90% sensitivity, less than 83% specificity.

Other autoimmune diseases, uncontrolled infections, pregnancy or lactation ruled patients out of participation. The PBMCs originated from less than 13 ml of fresh peripheral blood. This clonotype occurred many times. Its antigen is unidentified. Amplification from RNA transcripts yielded the TCR beta CDR3 regions. RT-PCR was first run with HTBI primers, then multiplex PCR in a second round. TCRdb itself ran the multiplex PCR reads through MiXCR, one entry per CDR3 protein. The sample yields almost 400,000 distinct CDR3 sequences, about 16% seen once. The source is a woman under 30 with Graves' ophthalmopathy. The chain links TRBV20-1 to TRBJ2-7; TRBD2 agrees at 7 bases. Sequencing used peripheral blood. In nucleotides, the CDR3 is TGCAGTGCTAGAGTATCGGGCTCGGGGGGTTACGAGCAGTACTTC. It yields the protein CSARVSGSGGYEQYF.